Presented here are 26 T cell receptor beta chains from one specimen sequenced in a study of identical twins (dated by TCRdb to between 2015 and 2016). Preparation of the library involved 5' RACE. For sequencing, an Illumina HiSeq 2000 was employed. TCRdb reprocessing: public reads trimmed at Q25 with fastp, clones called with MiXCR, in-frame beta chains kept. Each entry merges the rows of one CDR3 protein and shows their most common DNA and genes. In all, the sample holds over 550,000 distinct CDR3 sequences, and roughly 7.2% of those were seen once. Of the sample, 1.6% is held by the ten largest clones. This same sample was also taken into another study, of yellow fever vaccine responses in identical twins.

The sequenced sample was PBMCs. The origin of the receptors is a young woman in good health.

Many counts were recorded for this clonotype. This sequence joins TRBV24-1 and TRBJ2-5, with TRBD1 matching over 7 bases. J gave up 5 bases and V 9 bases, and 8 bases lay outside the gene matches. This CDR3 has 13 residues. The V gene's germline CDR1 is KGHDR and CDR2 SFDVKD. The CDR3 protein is CATERGLGETQYF. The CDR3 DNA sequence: TGTGCCACCGAAAGGGGGCTAGGGGAGACCCAGTACTTC.

This chain's CDR3 is CASSSGPGRENTEAFF. CDR3 DNA sequence: TGCGCCAGCAGCTCTGGTCCGGGCAGGGAGAACACTGAAGCTTTCTTT. The chain combines TRBV5-1 with TRBJ1-1, with a tentative D call TRBD1 (5 bases). CDR1 SGHRS and CDR2 YFSETQ come from the germline V gene. V was cut by 3 bases and J by 1 base, with 16 bases left in between. This CDR3 has 16 amino acids.

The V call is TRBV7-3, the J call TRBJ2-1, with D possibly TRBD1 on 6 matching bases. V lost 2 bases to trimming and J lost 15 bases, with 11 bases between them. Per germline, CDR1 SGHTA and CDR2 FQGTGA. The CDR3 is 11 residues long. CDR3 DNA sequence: TGTGCCAGCAGCTTAGGACAGCGGCTGTTCTTC. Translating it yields CASSLGQRLFF. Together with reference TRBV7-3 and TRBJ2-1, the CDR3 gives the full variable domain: GAGVSQTPSNKVTEKGKYVELRCDPISGHTALYWYRQSLGQGPEFLIYFQGTGAADDSGLPNDRFFAVRPEGSVSTLKIQRTERGDSAVYLCASSLGQRLFFGPGTRLTVL.

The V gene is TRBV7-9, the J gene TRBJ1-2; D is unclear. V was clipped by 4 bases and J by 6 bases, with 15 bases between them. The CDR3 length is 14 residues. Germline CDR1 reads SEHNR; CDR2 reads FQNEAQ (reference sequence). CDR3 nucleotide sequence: TGTGCCAGCAGCTATATTACGGGCGCGAATGGCTACACCTTC. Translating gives CASSYITGANGYTF.

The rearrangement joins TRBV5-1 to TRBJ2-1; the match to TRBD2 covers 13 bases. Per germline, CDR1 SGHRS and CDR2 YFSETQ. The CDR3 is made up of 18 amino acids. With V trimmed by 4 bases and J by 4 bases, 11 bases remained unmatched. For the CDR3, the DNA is TGCGCCAGCAGCAAGGTCGCCGGGACTAGCGGGAATTACAATGAGCAGTTCTTC. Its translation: CASSKVAGTSGNYNEQFF.

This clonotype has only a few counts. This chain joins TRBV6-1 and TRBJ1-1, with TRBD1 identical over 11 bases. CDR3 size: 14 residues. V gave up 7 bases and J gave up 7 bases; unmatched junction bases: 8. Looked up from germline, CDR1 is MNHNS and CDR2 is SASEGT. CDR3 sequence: CASTRRTGGFEAFF. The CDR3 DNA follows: TGTGCCAGCACCCGCCGGACAGGGGGCTTTGAAGCTTTCTTT.

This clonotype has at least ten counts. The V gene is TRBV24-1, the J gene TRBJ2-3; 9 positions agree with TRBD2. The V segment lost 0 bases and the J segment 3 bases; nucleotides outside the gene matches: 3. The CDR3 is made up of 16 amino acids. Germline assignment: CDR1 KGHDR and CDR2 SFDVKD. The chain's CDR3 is CATSDLTSGGTDTQYF. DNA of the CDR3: TGTGCCACCAGTGATTTGACCAGCGGGGGGACAGATACGCAGTATTTT.

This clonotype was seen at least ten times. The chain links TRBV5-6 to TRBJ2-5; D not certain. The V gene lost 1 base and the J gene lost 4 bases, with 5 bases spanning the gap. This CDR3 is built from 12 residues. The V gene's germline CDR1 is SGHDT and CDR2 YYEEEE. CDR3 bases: TGTGCCAGCAGCTTGTCCGCAGAGACCCAGTACTTC. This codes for CASSLSAETQYF.

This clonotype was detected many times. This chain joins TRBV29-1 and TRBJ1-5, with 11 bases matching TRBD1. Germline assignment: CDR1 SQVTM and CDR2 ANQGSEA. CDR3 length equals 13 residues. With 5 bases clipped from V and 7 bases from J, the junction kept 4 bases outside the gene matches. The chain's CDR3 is CSVWTGGEQPQHF. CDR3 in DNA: TGCAGCGTTTGGACAGGGGGCGAGCAGCCCCAGCATTTT.

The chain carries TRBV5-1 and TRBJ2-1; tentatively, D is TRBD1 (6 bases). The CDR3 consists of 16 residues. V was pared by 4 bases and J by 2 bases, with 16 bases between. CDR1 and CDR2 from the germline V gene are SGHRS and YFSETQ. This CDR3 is CASSITRDTAYNEQFF. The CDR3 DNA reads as TGCGCCAGCAGCATAACCCGGGACACCGCCTACAATGAGCAGTTCTTC.

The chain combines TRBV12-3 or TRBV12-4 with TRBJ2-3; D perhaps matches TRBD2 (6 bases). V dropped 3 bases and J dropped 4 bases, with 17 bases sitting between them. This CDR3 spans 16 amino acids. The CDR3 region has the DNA TGTGCCAGCAGTTTTTTCGGGGGAGCAGTTGCAGATACGCAGTATTTT. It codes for CASSFFGGAVADTQYF.

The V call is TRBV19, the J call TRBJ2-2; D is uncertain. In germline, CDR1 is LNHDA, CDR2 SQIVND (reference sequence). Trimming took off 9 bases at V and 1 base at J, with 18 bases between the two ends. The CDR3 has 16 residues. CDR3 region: CASSGQDVRNTGELFF. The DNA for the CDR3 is TGTGCCAGCTCCGGGCAGGACGTACGGAACACCGGGGAGCTGTTTTTT.

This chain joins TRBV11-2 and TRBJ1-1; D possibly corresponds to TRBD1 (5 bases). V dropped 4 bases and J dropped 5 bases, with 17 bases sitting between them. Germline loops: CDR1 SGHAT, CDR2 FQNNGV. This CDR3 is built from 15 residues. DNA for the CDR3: TGTGCCAGCAGCTCCCGGGGGGTCGTTGGGACTGAAGCTTTCTTT. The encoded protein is CASSSRGVVGTEAFF.

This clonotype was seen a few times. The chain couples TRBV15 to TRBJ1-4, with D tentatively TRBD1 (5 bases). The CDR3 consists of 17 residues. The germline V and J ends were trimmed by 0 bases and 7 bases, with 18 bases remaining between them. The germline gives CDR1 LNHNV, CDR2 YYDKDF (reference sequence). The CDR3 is CATSRDLGGAGLEKLFF. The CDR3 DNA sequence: TGTGCCACCAGCAGAGATCTTGGTGGGGCAGGACTTGAAAAACTGTTTTTT.

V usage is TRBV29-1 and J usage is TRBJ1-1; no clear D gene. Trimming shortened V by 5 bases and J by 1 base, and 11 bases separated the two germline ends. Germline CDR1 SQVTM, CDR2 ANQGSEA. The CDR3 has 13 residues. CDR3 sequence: CSVYLRANTEAFF. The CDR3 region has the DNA TGCAGCGTTTACCTGAGGGCGAACACTGAAGCTTTCTTT.

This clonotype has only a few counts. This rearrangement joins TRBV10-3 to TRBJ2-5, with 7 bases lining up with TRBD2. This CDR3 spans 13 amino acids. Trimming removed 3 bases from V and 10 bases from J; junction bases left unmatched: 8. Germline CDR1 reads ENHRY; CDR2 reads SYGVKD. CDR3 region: CAISDNVGGDQYF. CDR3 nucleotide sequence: TGTGCCATCAGTGATAATGTGGGAGGGGACCAGTACTTC.

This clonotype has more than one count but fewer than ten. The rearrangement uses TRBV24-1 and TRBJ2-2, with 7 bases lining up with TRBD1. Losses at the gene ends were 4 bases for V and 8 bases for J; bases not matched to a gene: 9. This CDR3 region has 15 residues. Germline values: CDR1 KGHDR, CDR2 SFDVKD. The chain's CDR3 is CATSDPGTVVGELFF. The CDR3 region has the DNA TGTGCCACCAGTGACCCTGGGACAGTAGTTGGGGAGCTGTTTTTT.

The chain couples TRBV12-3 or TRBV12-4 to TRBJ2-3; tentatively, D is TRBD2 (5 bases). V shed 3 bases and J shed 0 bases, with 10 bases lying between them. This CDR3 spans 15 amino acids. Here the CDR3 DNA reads TGTGCCAGCAGTTTGGAGAGGAGGAGCACAGATACGCAGTATTTT. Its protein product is CASSLERRSTDTQYF.

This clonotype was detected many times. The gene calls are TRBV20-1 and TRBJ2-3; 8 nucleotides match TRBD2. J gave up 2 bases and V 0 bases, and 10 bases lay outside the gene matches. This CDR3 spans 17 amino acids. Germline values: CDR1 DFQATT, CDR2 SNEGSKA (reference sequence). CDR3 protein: CSARDFGGGYNTDTQYF. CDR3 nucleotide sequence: TGCAGTGCTAGAGATTTTGGCGGGGGGTACAACACAGATACGCAGTATTTT.

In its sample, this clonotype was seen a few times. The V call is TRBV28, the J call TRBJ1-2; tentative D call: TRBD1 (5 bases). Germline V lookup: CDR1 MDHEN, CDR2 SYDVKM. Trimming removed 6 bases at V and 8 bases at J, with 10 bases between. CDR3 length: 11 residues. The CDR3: CASSSWGGYTF. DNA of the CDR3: TGTGCCAGCAGCTCCTGGGGGGGCTACACCTTC.

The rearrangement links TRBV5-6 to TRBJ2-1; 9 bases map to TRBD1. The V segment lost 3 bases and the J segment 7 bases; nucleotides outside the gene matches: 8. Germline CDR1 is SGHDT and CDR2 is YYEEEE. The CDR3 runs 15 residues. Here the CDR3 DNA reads TGTGCCAGCAGCTCCGACAGGGGGAACCAGAATGAGCAGTTCTTC. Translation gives CASSSDRGNQNEQFF. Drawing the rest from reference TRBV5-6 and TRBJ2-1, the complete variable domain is DAGVTQSPTHLIKTRGQQVTLRCSPKSGHDTVSWYQQALGQGPQFIFQYYEEEERQRGNFPDRFSGHQFPNYSSELNVNALLLGDSALYLCASSSDRGNQNEQFFGPGTRLTVL.

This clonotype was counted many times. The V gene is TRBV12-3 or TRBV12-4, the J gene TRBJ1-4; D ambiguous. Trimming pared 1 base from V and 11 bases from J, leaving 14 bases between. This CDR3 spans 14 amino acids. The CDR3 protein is CASSLGAGSEKLFF. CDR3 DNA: TGTGCCAGCAGTTTAGGTGCGGGCTCGGAGAAACTGTTTTTT.

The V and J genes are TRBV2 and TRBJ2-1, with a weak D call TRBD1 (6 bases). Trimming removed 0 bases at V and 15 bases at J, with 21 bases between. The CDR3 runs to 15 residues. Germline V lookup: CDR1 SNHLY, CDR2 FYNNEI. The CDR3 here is CASSEARRQTQGGFF. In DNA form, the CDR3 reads TGTGCCAGCAGTGAAGCCCGGAGGCAGACGCAAGGGGGGTTCTTC.

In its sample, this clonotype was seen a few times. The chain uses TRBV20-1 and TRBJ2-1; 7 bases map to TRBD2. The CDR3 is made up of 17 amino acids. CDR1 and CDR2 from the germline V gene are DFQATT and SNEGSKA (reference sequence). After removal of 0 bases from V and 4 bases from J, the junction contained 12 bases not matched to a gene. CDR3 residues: CSAREVAGAVGYNEQFF. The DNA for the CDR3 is TGCAGTGCTAGAGAGGTCGCGGGAGCGGTGGGTTACAATGAGCAGTTCTTC.

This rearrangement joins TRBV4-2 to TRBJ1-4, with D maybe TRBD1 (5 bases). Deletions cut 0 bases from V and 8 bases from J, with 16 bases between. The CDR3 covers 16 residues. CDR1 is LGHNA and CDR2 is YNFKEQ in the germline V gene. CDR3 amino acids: CASSQDGGHLGEKLFF. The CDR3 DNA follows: TGTGCCAGCAGCCAAGATGGAGGACACCTGGGGGAAAAACTGTTTTTT.

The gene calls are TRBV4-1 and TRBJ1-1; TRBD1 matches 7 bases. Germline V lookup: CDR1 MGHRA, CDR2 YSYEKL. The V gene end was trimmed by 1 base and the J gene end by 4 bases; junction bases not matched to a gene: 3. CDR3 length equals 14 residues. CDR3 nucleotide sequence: TGCGCCAGCAGCCAAGCAGGGGGGGGCACTGAAGCTTTCTTT. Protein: CASSQAGGGTEAFF.